This passage covers 27 T cell receptor beta chains from one sample sequenced in a study of metastatic and nonmetastatic thyroid tumors. Until they underwent thyroid surgery, no patient had received any treatment. TCRdb re-called the PCR reads through MiXCR. The profile shows over 20,000 clones, roughly a fifth of them singletons. The specimen was blood. These TCRs come from a female donor with papillary thyroid cancer or a benign thyroid nodule (not recorded which). Some clones in this sample may be carry-over from other donors' samples.

In its sample, this clone was seen many times. This chain joins TRBV19 and TRBJ2-1; 7 nucleotides align to TRBD2. CDR3 length equals 16 residues. V lost 7 bases, J lost 4 bases, and 13 bases stayed unmatched. Germline V lookup: CDR1 LNHDA, CDR2 SQIVND (reference sequence). CDR3 amino acids: CASMPPGSGAYNEQFF. The CDR3 coding sequence is TGTGCCAGTATGCCCCCGGGAAGCGGGGCTTACAATGAGCAGTTCTTC.

This clone was found many times. The chain carries TRBV7-2 and TRBJ2-1, with TRBD2 identical over 8 bases. Germline V gene sequence: CDR1 SGHTA, CDR2 FQGNSA. The CDR3 length is 14 residues. After removal of 7 bases from V and 5 bases from J, the junction contained 7 bases not matched to a gene. The CDR3 region has the DNA TGTGCCAGCAAACTCCTGCGGGGGGACAATGAGCAGTTCTTC. This sequence encodes CASKLLRGDNEQFF.

At least ten counts were recorded for this clone. This rearrangement joins TRBV27 to TRBJ2-3, with TRBD2 identical over 9 bases. The CDR3 has 15 residues. Germline loops: CDR1 MNHEY, CDR2 SMNVEV (reference sequence). V dropped 2 bases and J dropped 6; count of bases not matched to a gene: 6. This CDR3 is CASSLRAGGPDTQYF. The CDR3 DNA sequence: TGTGCCAGCAGTTTAAGAGCGGGAGGACCGGATACGCAGTATTTT.

The J gene is TRBJ1-5, the V gene TRBV2; maybe TRBD1 (6 bases). V lost 5 bases, J lost 0 bases, and 14 bases lay in between. The CDR3 covers 16 residues. Germline lookup yields CDR1 SNHLY and CDR2 FYNNEI. The CDR3 coding sequence is TGTGCCAGCAGTAAAGTAGGGGGGGATAGCAATCAGCCCCAGCATTTT. This translates into CASSKVGGDSNQPQHF.

This chain connects TRBV20-1 to TRBJ1-1, with D hard to call. V lost 0 bases, J lost 5 bases, and 13 bases lay in between. CDR3 length: 14 amino acids. Germline values: CDR1 DFQATT, CDR2 SNEGSKA (reference sequence). The CDR3 spells CSARDPGVGTEAFF. CDR3 in DNA: TGCAGTGCTAGAGATCCTGGAGTAGGGACTGAAGCTTTCTTT.

This clone is medium-sized. This chain joins TRBV2 and TRBJ1-5; unclear D gene. CDR3 length: 13 residues. CDR1 and CDR2 (germline): SNHLY, FYNNEI. V dropped 5 bases and J dropped 4 bases, with 9 bases sitting between them. CDR3 region: CASSYSGNQPQHF. The CDR3, as DNA: TGTGCCAGCAGTTACAGCGGGAATCAGCCCCAGCATTTT.

Remarks on this clone: At one boundary the junction diverges from the germline segment, which might be a read error. This rearrangement joins TRBV4-3 to TRBJ2-3, with 8 bases fitting TRBD2. This CDR3 comprises 15 residues. Germline CDR1 and CDR2: LGHNA and YSLEER. Written as DNA, the CDR3 is TGCGCCAGCAGCCAAGAAGAATCCGGGGGGGATACGCAGTATTTC. Its translation: CASSQEESGGDTQYF.

This clone was recorded at least ten times. This chain joins TRBV12-3 or TRBV12-4 and TRBJ1-2; D may be TRBD1 (6 bases). The CDR3 is 15 residues long. The V end was cut by 1 base, the J end by 5 bases, with 14 bases between. CDR3 region: CASSLGSRGVYGYTF. The CDR3 coding sequence is TGTGCCAGCAGTTTAGGGTCCAGGGGTGTTTATGGCTACACCTTC.

This clone was counted at least ten times. The chain couples TRBV11-1 to TRBJ2-3; tentatively, D is TRBD2 (6 bases). This CDR3 contains 16 residues. Looked up from germline, CDR1 is SGHAT and CDR2 is FQDESV (reference sequence). Trimming removed 5 bases from V and 0 bases from J, with 15 bases in between. CDR3 nucleotides: TGTGCCAGCAGCCAGGGACGGACTATTAGCACAGATACGCAGTATTTT. It yields the protein CASSQGRTISTDTQYF.

This clone was detected a few times. A much larger clone lies a single base off, so this may be a read error. The rearrangement links TRBV12-3 or TRBV12-4 to TRBJ1-1; D is perhaps TRBD1 (5 bases). V lost 3 bases, J lost 3 bases, and 11 bases lay in between. The CDR3 consists of 14 residues. CDR3 in DNA: TGTGCCAGCAGTTTTGTCGGGGCGGACACTGAAGCTTTCTTT. It yields the protein CASSFVGADTEAFF.

This clone was detected many times. The genes are TRBV20-1 and TRBJ2-2; D gene unclear. The CDR3 covers 14 residues. Trimming pared 5 bases from V and 1 base from J, leaving 11 bases between. Germline lookup yields CDR1 DFQATT and CDR2 SNEGSKA (reference sequence). CDR3 in DNA: TGCAGTGCTCGATACTCCGAGAACACCGGGGAGCTGTTTTTT. The encoded protein is CSARYSENTGELFF.

This clone was counted many times. The chain joins TRBV4-2 to TRBJ2-2; TRBD2 aligns across 15 bases. The CDR3 is 19 residues long. Germline V CDR1 and CDR2: LGHNA, YNFKEQ. Unmatched junction bases numbered 7, after V lost 3 bases and J lost 2 bases. In DNA, the CDR3 is TGTGCCAGCAGCCATAGCGGACTAGCGGGGGGGCTTAACACCGGGGAGCTGTTTTTT. It codes for CASSHSGLAGGLNTGELFF.

The V gene is TRBV3-1, the J gene TRBJ2-1, with D tentatively TRBD2 (5 bases). CDR1 and CDR2 from the germline V gene are LGHDT and YNNKEL (reference sequence). V was shortened by 5 bases and J by 8 bases, with 7 bases between the two germline ends. CDR3 length: 11 residues. Here the CDR3 reads CASSYGDEQFF. CDR3 nucleotides: TGTGCCAGCAGCTACGGGGATGAGCAGTTCTTC.

This clone occurred many times. The V call is TRBV20-1, the J call TRBJ2-3; 9 bases match TRBD1. Looked up from germline, CDR1 is DFQATT and CDR2 is SNEGSKA (reference sequence). The V gene end was trimmed by 4 bases and the J gene end by 1 base; junction bases not matched to a gene: 9. This CDR3 comprises 16 residues. CDR3 sequence reads: CSAKDGDRARTDTQYF. DNA of the CDR3: TGCAGTGCTAAGGATGGGGACAGGGCCCGCACAGATACGCAGTATTTT.

This clone came up many times. The chain combines TRBV11-3 with TRBJ2-3; TRBD1 or TRBD2 may be the D gene (6 bases each). Trimming removed 1 base at V and 1 base at J, with 9 bases between. The length of the CDR3 is 15 residues. CDR1 SGHNT and CDR2 YENEEA come from the germline V gene. The CDR3 spells CASSLAGARTDTQYF. The CDR3 DNA reads TGTGCCAGCAGCTTAGCGGGGGCCCGCACAGATACGCAGTATTTT.

The chain is built from TRBV6-2 or TRBV6-3 and TRBJ1-1, with TRBD1 identical over 12 bases. This CDR3 has 20 residues. Germline V CDR1 and CDR2: MNHEY, SVGEGT. Trimming took 5 bases from V and 5 from J; bases not matched to a gene: 21. The CDR3 DNA follows: TGTGCCAGCAGTACCAACCTTGTCGGCTCGGGACAGGGGGCGCGTACTGAAGCTTTCTTT. This codes for CASSTNLVGSGQGARTEAFF.

This clone was seen at least ten times. This rearrangement joins TRBV28 to TRBJ2-1; 13 nucleotides align to TRBD2. The germline gives CDR1 MDHEN, CDR2 SYDVKM. This CDR3 has 16 residues. The ends lost 2 bases at V and 7 bases at J; junction bases unmatched: 5. The CDR3 here is CASSLGLAGERNEQFF. CDR3 sequence (DNA): TGTGCCAGCAGTTTAGGACTAGCGGGAGAGAGGAATGAGCAGTTCTTC.

In its sample, this clone was seen many times. J is TRBJ1-6 and V is TRBV2; no definite D call. The V gene lost 8 bases and the J gene lost 10 bases, with 12 bases spanning the gap. CDR1 is SNHLY and CDR2 is FYNNEI in the germline V gene. The CDR3 length is 12 residues. The DNA of the CDR3 is TGTGCCAGCCGAAGAGATAGCTCACCCCTCCACTTT. Protein: CASRRDSSPLHF. The whole variable domain, remainder taken from reference TRBV2 and TRBJ1-6, is EPEVTQTPSHQVTQMGQEVILRCVPISNHLYFYWYRQILGQKVEFLVSFYNNEISEKSEIFDDQFSVERPDGSNFTLKIRSTKLEDSAMYFCASRRDSSPLHFGNGTRLTVT.

This clone occurred a few times. This chain uses TRBV2 with TRBJ1-1; D is perhaps TRBD1 (5 bases). Trimming cost V 7 bases and J 2 bases, with 14 bases left between them. The germline CDR1 and CDR2 sequences are SNHLY and FYNNEI. The CDR3 contains 14 residues. This chain's CDR3 is CASIDTGVNTEAFF. CDR3 DNA sequence: TGTGCCAGCATTGACACAGGTGTTAACACTGAAGCTTTCTTT.

The sample holds many counts of this clone. The rearrangement links TRBV6-1 to TRBJ1-5; no clear D. The CDR3 length is 13 residues. CDR1 is MNHNS, CDR2 SASEGT, per germline. With 6 bases removed from V and 6 bases from J, the gap between germline ends came to 12 bases. CDR3: CASRTSGSQPQHF. As DNA, the CDR3 is TGTGCCAGCAGAACTTCGGGGAGTCAGCCCCAGCATTTT.

This clone was detected only once. V and J are TRBV7-2 and TRBJ1-4; D unclear. V was shortened by 7 bases and J by 2 bases, with 11 bases between the two germline ends. Germline V CDR1 and CDR2: SGHTA, FQGNSA. The CDR3 contains 14 residues. As DNA, the CDR3 is TGTGCCAGCACTGAGGGTAGCACTAATGAAAAACTGTTTTTT. Translated: CASTEGSTNEKLFF.

There are many counts of this clone. The chain joins TRBV5-1 to TRBJ2-1; D unclear. The CDR3 contains 13 residues. The germline CDR1 and CDR2 sequences are SGHRS and YFSETQ. V was pared by 5 bases and J by 7 bases, with 13 bases between. CDR3 coding DNA: TGCGCCAGCAGTCGAAAGGGTGTGAATGAGCAGTTCTTC. It is translated as CASSRKGVNEQFF.

This clone is labeled medium-sized. The rearrangement joins TRBV6-2 or TRBV6-3 to TRBJ2-7; a possible D gene is TRBD1 (6 bases). The CDR3 runs 18 residues. The V gene lost 2 bases and the J gene lost 1 base, with 21 bases spanning the gap. The V gene's germline CDR1 is MNHEY and CDR2 SVGEGT. CDR3 nucleotide sequence: TGTGCCAGCAGTTACCCAGCAACAACAGGGCCCTATTCCTACGAGCAGTACTTC. It yields the protein CASSYPATTGPYSYEQYF.

In its sample, this clone is medium-sized. This chain joins TRBV6-1 and TRBJ2-7; the D is unclear. The CDR3 runs to 11 residues. V dropped 3 bases and J dropped 3 bases, with 3 bases sitting between them. Germline V gives CDR1 MNHNS, CDR2 SASEGT. The CDR3 region is CASSDIYEQYF. CDR3 DNA sequence: TGTGCCAGCAGTGATATCTACGAGCAGTACTTC.

This clone was counted at least ten times. The J gene is TRBJ1-1, the V gene TRBV11-3, with D unresolved. V shed 5 bases and J shed 5 bases, with 12 bases lying between them. This CDR3 is 13 amino acids long. Germline V gene sequence: CDR1 SGHNT, CDR2 YENEEA. The CDR3: CASSQRILTEAFF. DNA of the CDR3: TGTGCCAGCAGCCAGAGGATACTGACTGAAGCTTTCTTT.

This clone came up many times. The chain uses TRBV3-1 and TRBJ1-1; maybe TRBD1 (6 bases). This CDR3 comprises 14 residues. V lost 0 bases and J 3 bases, leaving 8 bases between the germline ends. Germline V gene data show CDR1 as LGHDT and CDR2 as YNNKEL (reference sequence). The CDR3 nucleotides are TGTGCCAGCAGCCAAGACAGGGGTGACACTGAAGCTTTCTTT. Protein sequence: CASSQDRGDTEAFF.

Relative to its sample, this clone is medium-sized (0.01 to 0.1%). This chain joins TRBV6-1 and TRBJ1-1; a possible D gene is TRBD1 (5 bases). The CDR3 loop spans 13 amino acids. V shed 6 bases and J shed 2 bases, with 10 bases lying between them. Germline loops: CDR1 MNHNS, CDR2 SASEGT. CDR3 residues: CASRGRENTEAFF. The CDR3 DNA reads TGTGCCAGCAGGGGACGGGAAAACACTGAAGCTTTCTTT.